The 9 T cell receptor beta chains given below trace back to one sample, sequenced in a study of blood T cell repertoires in COVID-19. Some clones are missing from TCRdb's copy, which holds only in-frame ones; the method was immunoSEQ multiplex PCR. Among around 190,000 clones listed, approximately 85% were seen once. The sample consisted of peripheral blood. The receptors come from an elderly woman with acute or convalescent COVID-19.

V gene TRBV7-8 combines with J gene TRBJ1-1; 7 bases align to TRBD1. The CDR3 totals 14 residues. The germline gives CDR1 SGHVS, CDR2 FQNEAQ. J was trimmed by 5 bases and V by 4 bases; bases with no gene match: 7. The CDR3 loop is CASSSLQGLTEAFF. The CDR3 bases are TGTGCCAGCAGCTCCCTACAGGGGTTGACTGAAGCTTTCTTT.

The chain combines TRBV7-2 with TRBJ2-1; no clear D. The germline V gene has CDR1 SGHTA and CDR2 FQGNSA. Trimming took 2 bases from V and 2 from J, leaving 7 bases between them. The CDR3 spans 14 residues. CDR3 amino acids: CASSLSVPYNEQFF. Here the CDR3 DNA reads TGTGCCAGCAGCTTAAGCGTGCCCTACAATGAGCAGTTCTTC.

The chain employs TRBV7-2 and TRBJ1-1; the match to TRBD1 covers 7 bases. The CDR3 spans 15 residues. After removal of 4 bases from V and 2 bases from J, the junction contained 7 bases not matched to a gene. In germline, CDR1 is SGHTA, CDR2 FQGNSA. CDR3 nucleotide sequence: TGTGCCAGCAGCTCGAACAGGGGATTTAACACTGAAGCTTTCTTT. Its translation: CASSSNRGFNTEAFF.

This clone was seen only a few times. This chain joins TRBV27 and TRBJ2-1, with D perhaps TRBD2 (5 bases). Trimming took off 2 bases at V and 8 bases at J, with 13 bases between the two ends. The CDR3 length is 14 residues. CDR1 is MNHEY, CDR2 SMNVEV, per germline (reference sequence). The CDR3 reads CASSLRQLEDEQFF. As DNA, the CDR3 is TGTGCCAGCAGTTTACGACAACTAGAGGATGAGCAGTTCTTC.

The chain couples TRBV11-2 to TRBJ2-7, with TRBD2 matching 9 bases. Trimming at V came to 5 bases and at J to 4 bases, leaving 15 bases not matched to a gene. The CDR3 consists of 17 residues. Germline V lookup: CDR1 SGHAT, CDR2 FQNNGV. CDR3 sequence (DNA): TGTGCCAGCAGCCATGGTATGGCGGGAGGGCGATCGTACGAGCAGTACTTC. Protein: CASSHGMAGGRSYEQYF.

This chain links TRBV27 with TRBJ1-6, with D hard to call. Trimming pared 2 bases from V and 7 bases from J, leaving 9 bases between. Germline CDR1 is MNHEY and CDR2 is SMNVEV (reference sequence). The CDR3 runs 14 residues. CDR3 residues: CASSLRRENSPLHF. CDR3 bases: TGTGCCAGCAGTTTACGGAGGGAGAATTCACCCCTCCACTTT.

The chain recombines TRBV3-1 (or the pseudogene TRBV3-2) with TRBJ1-4; 7 bases map to TRBD1. Per the germline V gene, CDR1 is LGHDT and CDR2 is YNNKEL (reference sequence). The CDR3 has 15 amino acids. V lost 3 bases and J lost 4; bases outside the gene matches: 5. CDR3: CASSQRGQVNEKLFF. The CDR3 DNA is TGTGCCAGCAGCCAGAGAGGACAGGTTAATGAAAAACTGTTTTTT.

The chain carries TRBV7-8 and TRBJ2-5; 14 bases are a match to TRBD2. The CDR3 has 18 residues. Looked up from germline, CDR1 is SGHVS and CDR2 is FQNEAQ. J was trimmed by 1 base and V by 1 base; bases with no gene match: 5. CDR3 loop: CASSLGTSGRYRQETQYF. CDR3 coding DNA: TGTGCCAGCAGCTTAGGGACTAGCGGGAGGTACCGCCAAGAGACCCAGTACTTC.

This chain's CDR3 is CASSMGTGSGEQYF. In DNA, the CDR3 is TGTGCCAGCAGCATGGGGACAGGGTCGGGGGAGCAGTACTTC. The V call is TRBV5-4, the J call TRBJ2-7; TRBD1 matches at 9 bases. This CDR3 region has 14 residues. Germline CDR1 reads SGHNT; CDR2 reads YYREEE (reference sequence). Losses at the gene ends were 4 bases for V and 7 bases for J; bases not matched to a gene: 9.